These 5 T cell receptor beta chains share one sample of origin, sequenced in a study of memory CD4+ T cells and cytomegalovirus serostatus. TCRdb's table, derived via immunoSEQ multiplex PCR, lists solely in-frame clones and lacks some. The sample shows 50,000 to 70,000 clones, 60% to 75% of them seen only once. Single viable CD3+CD4+CD8-CD45RO+ cells were sorted as the memory CD4+ T cells. Sequenced input: memory CD4+ T cells from blood. The receptors here all came from an adult in good health and CMV-seropositive.

CDR3 in DNA: TGTGCCAGCAGCTGGTCTTCGTCGGCCCCCGACGAGCAGTACTTC. Protein: CASSWSSSAPDEQYF. V usage is TRBV9 and J usage is TRBJ2-7; D remains unclear. The CDR3 sequence is 15 residues long. Per germline, CDR1 SGDLS and CDR2 YYNGEE. Trimming cost V 4 bases and J 5 bases, with 19 bases left between them. Filled out from reference TRBV9 and TRBJ2-7, the complete variable domain reads DSGVTQTPKHLITATGQRVTLRCSPRSGDLSVYWYQQSLDQGLQFLIQYYNGEERAKGNILERFSAQQFPDLHSELNLSSLELGDSALYFCASSWSSSAPDEQYFGPGTRLTVT.

The V call is TRBV7-2, the J call TRBJ2-5, with D uncertain. The CDR3 contains 14 residues. Germline V lookup: CDR1 SGHTA, CDR2 FQGNSA. V dropped 3 bases and J dropped 1 base, with 9 bases sitting between them. CDR3 region: CASSFSWLQETQYF. CDR3 nucleotide sequence: TGTGCCAGCAGCTTTAGTTGGCTCCAAGAGACCCAGTACTTC.

This rearrangement joins TRBV28 to TRBJ1-5; TRBD1 might be the D (5 bases). The CDR3 spans 12 residues. Trimming left V 6 bases short and J 6 bases short, with 9 bases between. CDR1 MDHEN and CDR2 SYDVKM come from the germline V gene. The CDR3 nucleotides are TGTGCCAGCAGGGGGCTAGGTCAGCCCCAGCATTTT. It codes for CASRGLGQPQHF.

The chain carries TRBV5-4 and TRBJ2-1; D gene unclear. The V and J ends lost 0 bases and 6 bases respectively, with 13 bases between them. Germline CDR1 reads SGHNT; CDR2 reads YYREEE (reference sequence). The CDR3 covers 15 residues. CDR3 DNA: TGTGCCAGCAGCTTGGCCGCGCTAGTTACCAATGAGCAGTTCTTC. It encodes CASSLAALVTNEQFF. The variable domain in full, completed from reference TRBV5-4 and TRBJ2-1, reads ETGVTQSPTHLIKTRGQQVTLRCSSQSGHNTVSWYQQALGQGPQFIFQYYREEENGRGNFPPRFSGLQFPNYSSELNVNALELDDSALYLCASSLAALVTNEQFFGPGTRLTVL.

The rearrangement uses TRBV4-3 and TRBJ1-2, with 10 bases aligning to TRBD1. This CDR3 comprises 14 residues. V was clipped by 5 bases and J by 0 bases; unmatched bases: 0. The V gene's germline CDR1 is LGHNA and CDR2 YSLEER. CDR3 in DNA: TGCGCCAGCAGCGGACAGGGGGCTAACTATGGCTACACCTTC. It yields the protein CASSGQGANYGYTF.